Listed below are T cell receptor beta chains from one sample, sequenced in a study of cytotoxic CD8 clonotypes in ibrutinib-treated CLL. The repertoire was sequenced with immunoSEQ multiplex PCR; TCRdb's copy has only in-frame clones and lacks some. The sample lists some 140,000 clones; about 91% were seen once. The sample consisted of PBMCs, taken after 12 months of ibrutinib treatment. The receptors derive from a human donor with chronic lymphocytic leukemia. Each CDR3 is given with its conserved first and last residue. A D gene is named only where the DNA matches it firmly. Only some rows state a clone size, as once, few, many or a class for expanded clones.

DNA | CDR3 | D | V | size | J
TGTGCCAGCAGTTCGTCGACTGCGGGCACCAACGAGCAGTACTTC | CASSSSTAGTNEQYF | . | TRBV6-5 | few | TRBJ2-7
TGTGCCAGCAGTTTAACTAGCGGAACTTCCTACGAGCAGTACTTC | CASSLTSGTSYEQYF | TRBD2 | TRBV27 | . | TRBJ2-7
TGTGCCAGCAGCTGGGCGGGACCCACTAATGAAAAACTGTTTTTT | CASSWAGPTNEKLFF | . | TRBV5-6 | . | TRBJ1-4
TGCGCCAGCAGCTCGGGTTCGACAGGGTACCAAGAGACCCAGTACTTC | CASSSGSTGYQETQYF | TRBD1 | TRBV5-1 | once | TRBJ2-5
TGTGCCAGCAGTTTATCACAGGCAAGATCGAACACCGGGGAGCTGTTTTTT | CASSLSQARSNTGELFF | . | TRBV27 | . | TRBJ2-2
TGTGCCAGCAGTTCCAGGACACTGCGGCCTTCAGCTTTCTTT | CASSSRTLRPSAFF | . | TRBV28 | . | TRBJ1-1
TGTGCCAGCAGCTTCCAAGCGGGGGGATCCTACGAGCAGTACTTC | CASSFQAGGSYEQYF | TRBD2 | TRBV7-3 | . | TRBJ2-7
TGCAGCGTTGAAGATCTGTTTCCGTACAATGAGCAGTTCTTC | CSVEDLFPYNEQFF | . | TRBV29-1 | once | TRBJ2-1
TGCGCCAGCAGCTCCCGGGGCGAGGCGAACACCGGGGAGCTGTTTTTT | CASSSRGEANTGELFF | . | TRBV5-1 | . | TRBJ2-2
TGTGCCAGCACCAGGGACAGTAGAGGTGGCTACACCTTC | CASTRDSRGGYTF | TRBD1 | TRBV2 | . | TRBJ1-2
TGTGCCAGCAGCCCACTGCCGAATCAGCCCCAGCATTTT | CASSPLPNQPQHF | . | TRBV7-3 | . | TRBJ1-5
TGTGCCAGCAGTTTCGGAGGGTTCTACGAGCAGTACTTC | CASSFGGFYEQYF | . | TRBV28 | . | TRBJ2-7
TGTGCCAGTAGTTTATATCCTAGTTTAGTAGATACGCAGTATTTT | CASSLYPSLVDTQYF | . | TRBV27 | once | TRBJ2-3
TGTGCTAGCAGCATCGACCTCTCCCAGCCGGGAGGGGAGCTGTTTTTT | CASSIDLSQPGGELFF | . | TRBV7-7 | . | TRBJ2-2
TGCGCCAGCAGTTGGGGGGACACAGTTGAGACAGATACGCAGTATTTT | CASSWGDTVETDTQYF | . | TRBV5-1 | few | TRBJ2-3
TGTGCCAGCACGACCTACTCCTACGAGCAGTACTTC | CASTTYSYEQYF | . | TRBV2 | . | TRBJ2-7
TGTGCCAGTAGTACTGGGTTTGGCATGAACACTGAAGCTTTCTTT | CASSTGFGMNTEAFF | . | TRBV19 | . | TRBJ1-1
TGTGCCAGCAGCCAGAACGGACAGGGTTCAGAGACCCAGTACTTC | CASSQNGQGSETQYF | TRBD1 | TRBV7-2 | . | TRBJ2-5
TGTGCCAGCAGCGTAGTTTCCACACAGGGTGAGCAGTACTTC | CASSVVSTQGEQYF | . | TRBV9 | . | TRBJ2-7
TGTGCCAGCAGCCCGAGGGGGAGTGTAGGGGTGGGTGAGTCCTACGAGCAGTACTTC | CASSPRGSVGVGESYEQYF | . | TRBV4-2 | . | TRBJ2-7
TGTGCCAGCAGCCAAGGGGGGGCCAAAAACATTCAGTACTTC | CASSQGGAKNIQYF | . | TRBV6-5 | . | TRBJ2-4
TGTGCCAGCAGCAGGTCGAGCACAGATACGCAGTATTTT | CASSRSSTDTQYF | . | TRBV4-2 | . | TRBJ2-3
TGTGCCAGCTCACCCTACCCCCGTGCGGAGACCCAGTACTTC | CASSPYPRAETQYF | . | TRBV18 | . | TRBJ2-5
TGTGCCAGCAGACTAGCGGTCGAGTACAATGAGCAGTTCTTC | CASRLAVEYNEQFF | TRBD2 | TRBV27 | . | TRBJ2-1
TGTGCCAGCAGCTTAGGAAATTCAGGGGAGAACTATGGCTACACCTTC | CASSLGNSGENYGYTF | . | TRBV11-2 | . | TRBJ1-2
TGTGCCACCAAGGCGGGGTCCAGTTCGGGTGGCTACACCTTC | CATKAGSSSGGYTF | . | TRBV28 | . | TRBJ1-2
TGCGCCAGCAGCCAGAACACAGATACGCAGTATTTT | CASSQNTDTQYF | . | TRBV5-1 | . | TRBJ2-3
TGTGCCAGCAGCGTAGCTCCCGCGGCGAACTACGAGCAGTACTTC | CASSVAPAANYEQYF | . | TRBV9 | . | TRBJ2-7
TGCGCCAGCAGCCAAGATCAAACTAGCGCGTACAATGAGCAGTTCTTC | CASSQDQTSAYNEQFF | TRBD2 | TRBV4-3 | . | TRBJ2-1
TGCGCCAGCAGCTACTCGACGCCGTTCGATACGCAGTATTTT | CASSYSTPFDTQYF | . | TRBV5-1 | . | TRBJ2-3
TGTGCCAGCAATGGGGGAGGGCCCGGGTGGGAGACCCAGTACTTC | CASNGGGPGWETQYF | TRBD2 | TRBV2 | . | TRBJ2-5
TGTGCCAGTTACCCTGGGGGGAGCTCCTACGAGCAGTACTTC | CASYPGGSSYEQYF | . | TRBV28 | . | TRBJ2-7
TGCGCCAGCAGCCCCGGACTAGGATCCTACAATGAGCAGTTCTTC | CASSPGLGSYNEQFF | TRBD2 | TRBV5-1 | . | TRBJ2-1
TGTGCCAGCTCGGGGACAGGGGCCATGAACACTGAAGCTTTCTTT | CASSGTGAMNTEAFF | TRBD1 | TRBV18 | . | TRBJ1-1
TGTGCCAGCAGCTTAGGACTAGCGGTGACCTACAATGAGCAGTTCTTC | CASSLGLAVTYNEQFF | TRBD2 | TRBV14 | . | TRBJ2-1
TGTGCCAGTAGTGGCAATGGCTACACCTTC | CASSGNGYTF | . | TRBV19 | . | TRBJ1-2
TGTGCCAGCAGCACCCTTAATCCTCCAGATACGCAGTATTTT | CASSTLNPPDTQYF | . | TRBV7-8 | . | TRBJ2-3
TGTGCCAGCAGTTTGGGAAGGGGGGTGGAGCAGTACTTC | CASSLGRGVEQYF | . | TRBV28 | once | TRBJ2-7
TGTGCCAGCAGTGAATCGCCGGGAGGGGGGTCTGAGCAGTTCTTC | CASSESPGGGSEQFF | TRBD2 | TRBV25-1 | . | TRBJ2-1
TGCGCCAGCAGCGCGGGACTAGCAATTTTCGCAGATACGCAGTATTTT | CASSAGLAIFADTQYF | TRBD2 | TRBV5-1 | . | TRBJ2-3
TGTGCCAGCAGCCAATGGACAGGGATTAATCAGCCCCAGCATTTT | CASSQWTGINQPQHF | TRBD1 | TRBV7-2 | . | TRBJ1-5
TGCGCCAGCAGCTGGGGACAGGGAGCGGCTGAAGCTTTCTTT | CASSWGQGAAEAFF | TRBD1 | TRBV5-1 | . | TRBJ1-1